These 6 T cell receptor beta chains came from one sample sequenced in a study of brain T cells in children with intractable seizures. Time point in this sample: blood from clinic visit 5 months post-surgery; TSC patient then seizure free. TCRdb's copy holds only in-frame clones and misses some; the assay was immunoSEQ multiplex PCR. Among 300,000 to 400,000 clones, over 90% were seen once, and the ten largest hold 5% to 7%. This specimen was peripheral blood, taken roughly 5 months after surgery. These receptors all come from a boy younger than two with tuberous sclerosis and intractable seizures.

The chain has TRBV24-1 and TRBJ2-3; the D gene is possibly TRBD2 (5 bases). Trimming cost V 9 bases and J 4 bases, with 7 bases left between them. The CDR3 covers 11 residues. The germline V gene encodes CDR1 KGHDR and CDR2 SFDVKD. CDR3 protein: CATERADTQYF. In nucleotides, the CDR3 is TGTGCCACCGAGAGGGCAGATACGCAGTATTTT.

The gene calls are TRBV3-1 (or the pseudogene TRBV3-2) and TRBJ2-7, with D tentatively TRBD2 (6 bases). Germline loops: CDR1 LGHDT, CDR2 YNNKEL (reference sequence). The CDR3 covers 14 residues. V was trimmed by 6 bases and J by 2 bases, leaving 14 bases between them. In DNA form, the CDR3 reads TGTGCCAGCAGTCGCGGGGCCCTCACCTACGAGCAGTACTTC. It specifies CASSRGALTYEQYF.

J is TRBJ2-5 and V is TRBV10-3; D possibly corresponds to TRBD1 (5 bases). The CDR3 is 12 residues long. V lost 7 bases and J lost 2, with 8 bases in between. Germline CDR1 reads ENHRY; CDR2 reads SYGVKD. The DNA for the CDR3 is TGTGCCATCACAGACAGACAAGAGACCCAGTACTTC. Amino acid sequence: CAITDRQETQYF.

The chain combines TRBV11-3 with TRBJ2-3, with D perhaps matching TRBD2 (5 bases). Trimming shortened V by 4 bases and J by 2 bases, and 10 bases separated the two germline ends. The CDR3 spans 14 residues. Germline CDR1 SGHNT, CDR2 YENEEA. CDR3 sequence (DNA): TGTGCCAGCAGCTCGGTCCGGGACACAGATACGCAGTATTTT. Its protein is CASSSVRDTDTQYF. The whole variable domain, filled in from reference TRBV11-3 and TRBJ2-3, reads EAGVVQSPRYKIIEKKQPVAFWCNPISGHNTLYWYLQNLGQGPELLIRYENEEAVDDSQLPKDRFSAERLKGVDSTLKIQPAELGDSAVYLCASSSVRDTDTQYFGPGTRLTVL.

The chain recombines TRBV5-1 with TRBJ1-2; 9 positions match TRBD1. The CDR3 is made up of 14 amino acids. CDR1 is SGHRS, CDR2 YFSETQ, per germline. Losses at the gene ends were 6 bases for V and 4 bases for J; bases not matched to a gene: 7. The CDR3 region is CASTPTGGTYGYTF. The CDR3 nucleotides are TGCGCCAGCACACCGACAGGGGGGACCTATGGCTACACCTTC.

The rearrangement links TRBV14 to TRBJ2-1, with 9 positions matching TRBD1. Germline loops: CDR1 SGHDN, CDR2 FVKESK. The CDR3 is 17 residues long. The V segment lost 4 bases and the J segment 4 bases; nucleotides outside the gene matches: 11. CDR3 residues: CASSRDRDRARYNEQFF. CDR3 sequence (DNA): TGTGCCAGCAGCCGGGACCGGGACAGGGCTCGTTACAATGAGCAGTTCTTC.